The rows below give T cell receptor beta chains drawn from one sample of a study of blood T cell repertoires in COVID-19. Some clones are missing from TCRdb's copy, which holds only in-frame ones; the method was immunoSEQ multiplex PCR. The profile shows around 200,000 clones, around 86% of them singletons. The sample consisted of peripheral blood. The receptor set was obtained from a man aged 40-55 years with active or convalescent COVID-19. CDR3s include the opening cysteine and the closing phenylalanine or tryptophan. The D gene is left open where the match is weak. Clone sizes are given selectively: once, few, many, or a class where the clone is expanded.

j_call | d_call | v_call | clone_size | cdr3_aa | cdr3_nt
TRBJ1-1 | - | TRBV6-4 | - | CASSAGSGTEAFF | TGTGCCAGCAGTGCAGGGTCCGGCACTGAAGCTTTCTTT
TRBJ2-6 | - | TRBV30 | - | CAQGHGLAGANVLTF | TGTGCCCAGGGACACGGTTTAGCTGGGGCCAACGTCCTGACTTTC
TRBJ1-1 | - | TRBV23-1 | - | CASSRSPGPRGEAFF | TGCGCCAGCAGTCGTTCCCCAGGGCCACGAGGTGAAGCTTTCTTT
TRBJ1-1 | - | TRBV10-3 | - | CAISPGQNTEAFF | TGTGCCATCAGTCCGGGACAGAACACTGAAGCTTTCTTT
TRBJ2-1 | - | TRBV30 | - | CAWSVVTRGEQFF | TGTGCCTGGAGTGTTGTGACTAGAGGTGAGCAGTTCTTC
TRBJ1-4 | - | TRBV28 | - | CASSQQGVSNEKLFF | TGTGCCAGCAGTCAACAGGGAGTCTCAAATGAAAAACTGTTTTTT
TRBJ1-6 | TRBD1 | TRBV27 | - | CASRLTGDPYNSPLHF | TGTGCCAGCAGGCTTACAGGGGATCCCTATAATTCACCCCTCCACTTT
TRBJ2-4 | TRBD2 | TRBV19 | - | CASSIVGGIDIQYF | TGTGCCAGTAGTATAGTCGGGGGGATAGACATTCAGTACTTC
TRBJ2-1 | TRBD1 | TRBV2 | once | CASRGGTGHNEQFF | TGTGCCAGCAGGGGGGGGACAGGGCACAATGAGCAGTTCTTC
TRBJ2-7 | - | TRBV27 | - | CASSLKGDGIYEQYF | TGTGCCAGCAGTTTAAAGGGGGACGGGATCTACGAGCAGTACTTC
TRBJ2-1 | - | TRBV9 | - | CASSPSQGVSREQFF | TGTGCCAGCAGCCCAAGCCAAGGGGTTTCCAGAGAGCAGTTCTTC
TRBJ1-6 | - | TRBV27 | few | CASSLNQGVSPLHF | TGTGCCAGCAGTTTAAATCAAGGGGTATCACCCCTCCACTTT
TRBJ1-1 | TRBD1 | TRBV2 | once | CASYRTGGAGTEAFF | TGTGCCAGCTATAGGACAGGGGGCGCGGGGACTGAAGCTTTCTTT
TRBJ1-6 | - | TRBV6-5 | - | CASSYLGGNSPLHF | TGTGCCAGCAGTTATCTGGGAGGCAATTCACCCCTCCACTTT
TRBJ1-1 | - | TRBV18 | - | CASLPGRGNTEAFF | TGTGCCAGCCTCCCTGGGAGGGGGAACACTGAAGCTTTCTTT